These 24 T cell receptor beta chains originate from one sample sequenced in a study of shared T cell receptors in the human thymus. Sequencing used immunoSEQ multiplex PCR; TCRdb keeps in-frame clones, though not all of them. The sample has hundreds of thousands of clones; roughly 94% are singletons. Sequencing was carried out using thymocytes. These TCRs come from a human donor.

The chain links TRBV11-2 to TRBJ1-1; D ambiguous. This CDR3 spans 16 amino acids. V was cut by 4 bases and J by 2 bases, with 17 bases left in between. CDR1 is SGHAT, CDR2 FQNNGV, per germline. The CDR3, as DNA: TGTGCCAGCAGCTCCATTTTCCGGGCTATTAACACTGAAGCTTTCTTT. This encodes CASSSIFRAINTEAFF.

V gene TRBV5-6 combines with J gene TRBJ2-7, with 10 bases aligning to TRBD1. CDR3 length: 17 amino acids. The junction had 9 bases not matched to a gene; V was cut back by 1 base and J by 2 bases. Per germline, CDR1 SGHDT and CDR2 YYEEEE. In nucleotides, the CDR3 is TGTGCCAGCAGCTTGACTTCTCTCGGGACAGGGGCCTACGAGCAGTACTTC. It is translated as CASSLTSLGTGAYEQYF. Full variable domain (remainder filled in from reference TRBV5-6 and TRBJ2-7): DAGVTQSPTHLIKTRGQQVTLRCSPKSGHDTVSWYQQALGQGPQFIFQYYEEEERQRGNFPDRFSGHQFPNYSSELNVNALLLGDSALYLCASSLTSLGTGAYEQYFGPGTRLTVT.

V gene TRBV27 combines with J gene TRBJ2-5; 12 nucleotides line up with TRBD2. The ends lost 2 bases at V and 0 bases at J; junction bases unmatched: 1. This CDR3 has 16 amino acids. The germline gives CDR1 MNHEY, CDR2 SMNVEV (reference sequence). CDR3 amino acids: CASSLRTSGDQETQYF. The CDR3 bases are TGTGCCAGCAGTTTAAGGACTAGCGGGGACCAAGAGACCCAGTACTTC.

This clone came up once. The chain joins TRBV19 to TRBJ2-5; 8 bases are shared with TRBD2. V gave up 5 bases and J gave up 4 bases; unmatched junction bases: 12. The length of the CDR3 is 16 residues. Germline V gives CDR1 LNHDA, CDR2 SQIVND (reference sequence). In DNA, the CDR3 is TGTGCCAGTAGTCCCTCGGGGGACCGGGGGGGAGAGACCCAGTACTTC. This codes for CASSPSGDRGGETQYF.

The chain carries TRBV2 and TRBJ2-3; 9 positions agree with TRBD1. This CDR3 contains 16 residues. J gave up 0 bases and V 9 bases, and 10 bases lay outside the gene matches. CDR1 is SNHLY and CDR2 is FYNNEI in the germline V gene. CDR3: CASLRDRERSTDTQYF. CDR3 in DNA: TGTGCCAGTCTCCGGGACAGGGAAAGGAGCACAGATACGCAGTATTTT.

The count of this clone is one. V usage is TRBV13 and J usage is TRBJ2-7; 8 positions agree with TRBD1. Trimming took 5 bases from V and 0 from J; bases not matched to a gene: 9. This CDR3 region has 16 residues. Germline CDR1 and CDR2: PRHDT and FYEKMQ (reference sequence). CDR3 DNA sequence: TGTGCCAGCAGCCCCACCGACAGGGGAAGCTCCTACGAGCAGTACTTC. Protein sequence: CASSPTDRGSSYEQYF.

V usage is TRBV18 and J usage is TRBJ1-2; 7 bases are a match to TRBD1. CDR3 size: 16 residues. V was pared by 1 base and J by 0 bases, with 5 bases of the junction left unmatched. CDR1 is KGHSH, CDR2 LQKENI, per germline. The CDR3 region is CASSPQGAPTNYGYTF. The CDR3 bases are TGTGCCAGCTCACCACAGGGGGCCCCCACTAACTATGGCTACACCTTC.

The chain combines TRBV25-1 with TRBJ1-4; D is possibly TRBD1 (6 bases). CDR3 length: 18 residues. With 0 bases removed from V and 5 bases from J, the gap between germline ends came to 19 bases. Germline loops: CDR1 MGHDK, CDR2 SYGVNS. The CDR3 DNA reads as TGTGCCAGCAGTGAATATATGCGGGAGGGGGGAACCAATGAAAAACTGTTTTTT. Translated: CASSEYMREGGTNEKLFF.

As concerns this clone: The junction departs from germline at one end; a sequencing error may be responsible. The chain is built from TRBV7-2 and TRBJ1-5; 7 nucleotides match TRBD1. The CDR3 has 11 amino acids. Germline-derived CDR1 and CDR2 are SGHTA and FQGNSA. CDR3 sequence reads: CASSPLQGKYF. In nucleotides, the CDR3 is TGTGCCAGCAGCCCATTACAGGGGAAGTATTTT.

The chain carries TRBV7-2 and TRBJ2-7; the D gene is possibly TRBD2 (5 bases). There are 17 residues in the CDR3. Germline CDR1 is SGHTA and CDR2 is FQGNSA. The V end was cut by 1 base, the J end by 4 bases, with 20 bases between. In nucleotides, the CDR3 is TGTGCCAGCAGCTTAGGATCCAGCGGAGGAATAGGGTACGAGCAGTACTTC. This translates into CASSLGSSGGIGYEQYF.

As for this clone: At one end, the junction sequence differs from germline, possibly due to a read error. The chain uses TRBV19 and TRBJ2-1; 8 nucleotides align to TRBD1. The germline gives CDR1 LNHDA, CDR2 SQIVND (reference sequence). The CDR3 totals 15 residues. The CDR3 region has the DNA TGTGCCAGTAGCATAGGCAGGGGGCTCTACAATGAGCAGTTCTTC. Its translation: CASSIGRGLYNEQFF.

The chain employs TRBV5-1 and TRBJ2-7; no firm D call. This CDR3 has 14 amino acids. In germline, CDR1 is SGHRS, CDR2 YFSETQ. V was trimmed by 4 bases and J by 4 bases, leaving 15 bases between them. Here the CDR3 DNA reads TGCGCCAGCAGCGGAATCCGGACGGATTACGAGCAGTACTTC. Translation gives CASSGIRTDYEQYF. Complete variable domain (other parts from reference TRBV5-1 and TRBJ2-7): KAGVTQTPRYLIKTRGQQVTLSCSPISGHRSVSWYQQTPGQGLQFLFEYFSETQRNKGNFPGRFSGRQFSNSRSEMNVSTLELGDSALYLCASSGIRTDYEQYFGPGTRLTVT.

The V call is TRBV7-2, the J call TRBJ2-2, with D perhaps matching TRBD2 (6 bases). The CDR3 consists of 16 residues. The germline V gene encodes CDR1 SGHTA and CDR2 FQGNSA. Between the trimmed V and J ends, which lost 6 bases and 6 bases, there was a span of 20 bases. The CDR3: CASSSTGTPTAGELFF. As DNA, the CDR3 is TGTGCCAGCAGTTCGACCGGGACTCCCACGGCCGGGGAGCTGTTTTTT.

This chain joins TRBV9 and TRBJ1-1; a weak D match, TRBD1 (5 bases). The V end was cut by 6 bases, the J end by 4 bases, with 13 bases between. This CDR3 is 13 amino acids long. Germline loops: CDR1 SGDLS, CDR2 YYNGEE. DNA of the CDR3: TGTGCCAGCACTGGGGGGTCGGGCACTGAAGCTTTCTTT. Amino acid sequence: CASTGGSGTEAFF.

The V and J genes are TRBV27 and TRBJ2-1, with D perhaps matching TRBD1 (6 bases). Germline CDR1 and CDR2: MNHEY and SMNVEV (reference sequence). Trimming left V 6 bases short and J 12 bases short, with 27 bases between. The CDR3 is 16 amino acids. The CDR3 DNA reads TGTGCCAGCAGGAGATTGGGACACTTTCTCCTCCCGTTGCAGTTCTTC. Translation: CASRRLGHFLLPLQFF.

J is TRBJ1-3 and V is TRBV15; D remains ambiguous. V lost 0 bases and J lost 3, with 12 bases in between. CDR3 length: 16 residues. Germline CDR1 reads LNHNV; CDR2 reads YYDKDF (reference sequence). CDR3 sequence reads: CATSRDPGGYGNTIYF. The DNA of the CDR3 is TGTGCCACCAGCAGAGATCCAGGAGGCTATGGAAACACCATATATTTT.

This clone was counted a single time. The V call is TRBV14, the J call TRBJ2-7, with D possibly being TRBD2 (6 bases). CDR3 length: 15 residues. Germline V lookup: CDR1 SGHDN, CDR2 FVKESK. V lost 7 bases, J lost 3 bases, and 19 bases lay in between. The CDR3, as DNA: TGTGCCAGCACCCCATCGGGGGTTAGGGTCTACGAGCAGTACTTC. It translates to CASTPSGVRVYEQYF.

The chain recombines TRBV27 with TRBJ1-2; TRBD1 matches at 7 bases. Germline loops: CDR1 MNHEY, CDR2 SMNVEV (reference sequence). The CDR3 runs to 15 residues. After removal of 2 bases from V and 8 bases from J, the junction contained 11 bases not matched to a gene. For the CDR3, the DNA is TGTGCCAGCAGTTTACTCCGGGACAGTAGGGGAGGCTACACCTTC. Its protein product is CASSLLRDSRGGYTF.

The CDR3 loop is CASRFYGELFF. DNA of the CDR3: TGTGCCAGCAGATTTTACGGGGAGCTGTTTTTT. The rearrangement uses TRBV25-1 and TRBJ2-2; D gene uncertain. CDR1 and CDR2 (germline): MGHDK, SYGVNS. Trimming shortened V by 6 bases and J by 7 bases, and 6 bases separated the two germline ends. CDR3 length equals 11 residues. Supplemented by reference TRBV25-1 and TRBJ2-2, the full variable domain reads EADIYQTPRYLVIGTGKKITLECSQTMGHDKMYWYQQDPGMELHLIHYSYGVNSTEKGDLSSESTVSRIRTEHFPLTLESARPSHTSQYLCASRFYGELFFGEGSRLTVL.

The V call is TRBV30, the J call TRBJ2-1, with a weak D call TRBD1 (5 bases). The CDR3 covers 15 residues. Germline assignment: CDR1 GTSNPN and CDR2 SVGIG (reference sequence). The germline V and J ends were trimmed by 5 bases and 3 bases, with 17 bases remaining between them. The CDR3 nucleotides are TGTGCCTGGGGCCCAGGGCTAACAATCTACAATGAGCAGTTCTTC. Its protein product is CAWGPGLTIYNEQFF.

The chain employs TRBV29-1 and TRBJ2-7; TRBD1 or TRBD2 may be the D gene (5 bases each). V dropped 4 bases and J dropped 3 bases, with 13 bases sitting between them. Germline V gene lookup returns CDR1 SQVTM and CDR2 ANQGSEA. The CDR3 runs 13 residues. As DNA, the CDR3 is TGCAGCGTTGTTTGCGGGCAGGGCTACGAGCAGTACTTC. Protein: CSVVCGQGYEQYF.

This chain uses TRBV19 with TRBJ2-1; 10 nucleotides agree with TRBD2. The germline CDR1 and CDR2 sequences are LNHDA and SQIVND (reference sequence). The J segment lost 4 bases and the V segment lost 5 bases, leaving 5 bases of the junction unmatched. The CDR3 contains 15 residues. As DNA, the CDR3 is TGTGCCAGTAGTTCCGGGACTAGCGATTACAATGAGCAGTTCTTC. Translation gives CASSSGTSDYNEQFF.

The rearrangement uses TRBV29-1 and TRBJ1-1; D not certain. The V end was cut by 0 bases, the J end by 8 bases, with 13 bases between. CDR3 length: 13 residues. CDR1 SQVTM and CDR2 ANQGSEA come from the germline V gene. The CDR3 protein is CSVEDIGLPEAFF. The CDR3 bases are TGCAGCGTTGAAGATATAGGATTACCCGAAGCTTTCTTT.

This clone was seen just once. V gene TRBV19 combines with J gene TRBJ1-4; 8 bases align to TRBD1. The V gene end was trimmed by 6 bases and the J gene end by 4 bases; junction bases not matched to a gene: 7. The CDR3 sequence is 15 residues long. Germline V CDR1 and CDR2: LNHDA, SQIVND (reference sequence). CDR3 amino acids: CASRQGGRHNEKLFF. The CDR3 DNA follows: TGTGCCAGTAGACAGGGGGGCCGCCATAATGAAAAACTGTTTTTT.